Following are 28 T cell receptor beta chains from one sample sequenced in a study of T cell responses to AZD1222 COVID-19 vaccine. The assay was immunoSEQ multiplex PCR, and TCRdb's table has in-frame clones only and misses some. The sample holds about 140,000 clones, 91% seen once. This sample comprised peripheral blood, obtained 28 days after the second dose of the MenACWY control vaccine. These receptors were taken from an adult who received the MenACWY meningococcal vaccine as a control.

This clone appeared once. The genes are TRBV24-1 and TRBJ2-7; 7 bases match TRBD1. Germline loops: CDR1 KGHDR, CDR2 SFDVKD. The V gene end was trimmed by 3 bases and the J gene end by 2 bases; junction bases not matched to a gene: 6. This CDR3 contains 15 residues. CDR3 protein: CATSDHRDSAYEQYF. The CDR3 region has the DNA TGTGCCACCAGTGATCACCGGGACAGCGCCTACGAGCAGTACTTC.

This clone was observed a handful of times. This chain connects TRBV18 to TRBJ2-7; D remains ambiguous. The CDR3 is 12 residues long. Between the trimmed V and J ends, which lost 4 bases and 6 bases, there was a span of 10 bases. From germline, CDR1 is KGHSH and CDR2 LQKENI. CDR3 sequence reads: CASSRYQSEQYF. The CDR3 DNA is TGTGCCAGCTCACGCTACCAGTCCGAGCAGTACTTC. Full variable domain (outside the CDR3, taken from reference TRBV18 and TRBJ2-7): NAGVMQNPRHLVRRRGQEARLRCSPMKGHSHVYWYRQLPEEGLKFMVYLQKENIIDESGMPKERFSAEFPKEGPSILRIQQVVRGDSAAYFCASSRYQSEQYFGPGTRLTVT.

This rearrangement joins TRBV5-1 to TRBJ2-3; no clear D. Germline V lookup: CDR1 SGHRS, CDR2 YFSETQ. The length of the CDR3 is 14 residues. V gave up 0 bases and J gave up 2 bases, with 7 bases separating them. This CDR3 is CASSLGTDTDTQYF. In DNA form, the CDR3 reads TGCGCCAGCAGCTTGGGTACAGACACAGATACGCAGTATTTT.

V gene TRBV28 combines with J gene TRBJ2-1; 7 bases fit TRBD1. The CDR3 extends over 17 amino acids. The J segment lost 11 bases and the V segment lost 6 bases, leaving 22 bases of the junction unmatched. Germline assignment: CDR1 MDHEN and CDR2 SYDVKM. CDR3 coding DNA: TGTGCCAGCAGGTACGAGGCTTCTGGGGACAGCCTGACCAAGCAGTTCTTC. This gives the protein CASRYEASGDSLTKQFF.

This sequence joins TRBV28 and TRBJ2-5; D remains ambiguous. Germline V gene sequence: CDR1 MDHEN, CDR2 SYDVKM. The ends were cut back, 3 bases at V and 5 bases at J, with 7 bases in the middle. The CDR3 extends over 12 amino acids. CDR3 sequence: CASSFTWETQYF. In nucleotides, the CDR3 is TGTGCCAGCAGTTTTACGTGGGAGACCCAGTACTTC. The full variable domain, with the rest looked up from reference TRBV28 and TRBJ2-5, is DVKVTQSSRYLVKRTGEKVFLECVQDMDHENMFWYRQDPGLGLRLIYFSYDVKMKEKGDIPEGYSVSREKKERFSLILESASTNQTSMYLCASSFTWETQYFGPGTRLLVL.

V is TRBV7-9 and J is TRBJ2-2; D not resolved. CDR1 and CDR2 (germline): SEHNR, FQNEAQ (reference sequence). The germline V and J ends were trimmed by 1 base and 7 bases, with 7 bases remaining between them. The CDR3 extends over 13 amino acids. CDR3 nucleotides: TGTGCCAGCAGCTTAGAAAGGAACGGGGAGCTGTTTTTT. Protein: CASSLERNGELFF.

The chain uses TRBV18 and TRBJ2-5, with no clear D. The CDR3 totals 15 residues. CDR1 and CDR2 (germline): KGHSH, LQKENI. V lost 6 bases, J lost 5 bases, and 19 bases lay in between. CDR3 sequence reads: CASSATPVDGETQYF. Here the CDR3 DNA reads TGTGCCAGCTCCGCTACACCGGTCGACGGGGAGACCCAGTACTTC.

This clone was detected once. The rearrangement joins TRBV11-2 to TRBJ2-1, with D uncertain. V lost 1 base to trimming and J lost 0 bases, with 10 bases between them. The CDR3 contains 16 residues. Germline CDR1 is SGHAT and CDR2 is FQNNGV. CDR3 DNA: TGTGCCAGCAGCTTAGGTATGGGCGGCTCCTACAATGAGCAGTTCTTC. This sequence encodes CASSLGMGGSYNEQFF.

This chain links TRBV14 with TRBJ1-2; D is undetermined. The germline V and J ends were trimmed by 4 bases and 3 bases, with 9 bases remaining between them. Per the germline V gene, CDR1 is SGHDN and CDR2 is FVKESK. The length of the CDR3 is 13 residues. The CDR3 spells CASSPAHDYGYTF. In nucleotides, the CDR3 is TGTGCCAGCAGCCCCGCTCATGACTATGGCTACACCTTC.

The chain carries TRBV9 and TRBJ2-7, with 12 bases aligning to TRBD2. In germline, CDR1 is SGDLS, CDR2 YYNGEE. CDR3 length: 15 amino acids. J was trimmed by 3 bases and V by 2 bases; bases with no gene match: 3. This CDR3 is CASSVGTSGRYEQYF. For the CDR3, the DNA is TGTGCCAGCAGCGTCGGGACTAGCGGGCGCTACGAGCAGTACTTC.

The rearrangement uses TRBV24-1 and TRBJ2-1; 8 nucleotides line up with TRBD1. Germline CDR1 reads KGHDR; CDR2 reads SFDVKD. CDR3 length equals 16 residues. V dropped 5 bases and J dropped 0; count of bases not matched to a gene: 5. The CDR3 sequence: CATSAVQGDSYNEQFF. CDR3 DNA sequence: TGTGCCACCAGTGCCGTACAGGGGGACTCCTACAATGAGCAGTTCTTC.

V is TRBV24-1 and J is TRBJ2-5; D possibly matches TRBD1 or TRBD2 (5 bases each). CDR1 and CDR2 (germline): KGHDR, SFDVKD. The CDR3 runs to 11 residues. Trimming removed 5 bases at V and 6 bases at J, with 6 bases between. The CDR3 DNA follows: TGTGCCACCAGTGGGGGGAAGACCCAGTACTTC. Amino acid sequence: CATSGGKTQYF.

This chain's CDR3 is CASSGTGGIDEQYF. CDR3 DNA sequence: TGCGCCAGCAGTGGGACAGGGGGCATCGACGAGCAGTACTTC. The V and J genes are TRBV10-2 and TRBJ2-7; 11 nucleotides line up with TRBD1. Germline CDR1 is WSHSY and CDR2 is SAAADI. V gave up 4 bases and J gave up 5 bases; unmatched junction bases: 4. The CDR3 has 14 amino acids.

This rearrangement joins TRBV3-1 (or the pseudogene TRBV3-2) to TRBJ1-2; D might be TRBD1 (6 bases). CDR1 and CDR2 from the germline V gene are LGHDT and YNNKEL (reference sequence). V was cut by 3 bases and J by 3 bases, with 11 bases left in between. The CDR3 has 14 residues. CDR3 protein: CASSQGDNDYGYTF. CDR3 bases: TGTGCCAGCAGCCAGGGGGACAACGACTATGGCTACACCTTC.

V is TRBV24-1 and J is TRBJ2-7; D is ambiguous. Trimming left V 5 bases short and J 5 bases short, with 18 bases between. The CDR3 spans 15 residues. Per germline, CDR1 KGHDR and CDR2 SFDVKD. The DNA for the CDR3 is TGTGCCACCAGTGCCCCCAGTATCTATGGAAACGAGCAGTACTTC. Translation: CATSAPSIYGNEQYF.

The rearrangement joins TRBV2 to TRBJ2-3; 8 bases are a match to TRBD2. The junction had 8 bases not matched to a gene; V was cut back by 6 bases and J by 6 bases. CDR1 is SNHLY, CDR2 FYNNEI, per germline. This CDR3 comprises 14 residues. The CDR3: CASRWAGGFDTQYF. The DNA of the CDR3 is TGTGCCAGCAGGTGGGCGGGAGGCTTCGATACGCAGTATTTT.

The J gene is TRBJ1-2, the V gene TRBV28; D is unresolved. The germline V gene encodes CDR1 MDHEN and CDR2 SYDVKM. CDR3 length: 10 residues. V lost 3 bases and J 8 bases, leaving 4 bases between the germline ends. As DNA, the CDR3 is TGTGCCAGCAGTTTTGAGGGCTACACCTTC. This codes for CASSFEGYTF.

The genes are TRBV19 and TRBJ1-2; 7 bases align to TRBD1. The germline V gene encodes CDR1 LNHDA and CDR2 SQIVND (reference sequence). The CDR3 runs to 14 residues. The V segment lost 5 bases and the J segment 2 bases; nucleotides outside the gene matches: 5. The CDR3 here is CASSSLGQNYGYTF. The CDR3 DNA reads TGTGCCAGTAGTTCCCTGGGACAGAACTATGGCTACACCTTC.

The chain couples TRBV3-1 (or the pseudogene TRBV3-2) to TRBJ1-4; no definite D call. V lost 6 bases and J 2 bases, leaving 10 bases between the germline ends. Germline CDR1 LGHDT, CDR2 YNNKEL (reference sequence). This CDR3 region has 14 residues. CDR3 sequence: CASRRGPTNEKLFF. DNA of the CDR3: TGTGCCAGCAGACGAGGGCCCACTAATGAAAAACTGTTTTTT.

A remark on this clone: The identical CDR3 is also encoded by other nucleotide sequences in the sample. J is TRBJ2-5 and V is TRBV19; D uncertain. CDR1 is LNHDA, CDR2 SQIVND, per germline (reference sequence). The CDR3 sequence is 13 residues long. Between the trimmed V and J ends, which lost 3 bases and 0 bases, there was a span of 5 bases. Written as DNA, the CDR3 is TGTGCCAGTAGTATTCGATACCAAGAGACCCAGTACTTC. Encoded protein: CASSIRYQETQYF.

In this sample, this clone turned up once. V and J are TRBV5-4 and TRBJ2-3; 7 positions agree with TRBD2. The V gene's germline CDR1 is SGHNT and CDR2 YYREEE (reference sequence). After removal of 0 bases from V and 5 bases from J, the junction contained 9 bases not matched to a gene. The CDR3 consists of 16 residues. The CDR3 sequence is CASSLVALAEIDTQYF. Written as DNA, the CDR3 is TGTGCCAGCAGCTTGGTTGCCCTAGCGGAGATAGATACGCAGTATTTT.

V and J are TRBV10-3 and TRBJ1-4; TRBD1 aligns across 8 bases. Trimming cost V 3 bases and J 3 bases; bases outside gene matches: 3. The CDR3 extends over 15 amino acids. The germline CDR1 and CDR2 sequences are ENHRY and SYGVKD. CDR3 amino acids: CAISDQTGANEKLFF. The CDR3 coding sequence is TGTGCCATCAGTGACCAGACAGGGGCTAATGAAAAACTGTTTTTT.

Only one count was recorded for this clone. DNA of the CDR3: TGTGCCAGCAGTTCAAGGGGGGCAACTAATGAAAAACTGTTTTTT. Translating gives CASSSRGATNEKLFF. The chain has TRBV27 and TRBJ1-4; a weak D match, TRBD1 (6 bases). The CDR3 is 15 amino acids. Germline V gene sequence: CDR1 MNHEY, CDR2 SMNVEV (reference sequence). V gave up 4 bases and J gave up 0 bases, with 9 bases separating them. Variable domain in full (rest from reference TRBV27 and TRBJ1-4): EAQVTQNPRYLITVTGKKLTVTCSQNMNHEYMSWYRQDPGLGLRQIYYSMNVEVTDKGDVPEGYKVSRKEKRNFPLILESPSPNQTSLYFCASSSRGATNEKLFFGSGTQLSVL.

This rearrangement joins TRBV30 to TRBJ1-5, with TRBD1 as a possible D gene (5 bases). The CDR3 has 15 residues. CDR1 GTSNPN and CDR2 SVGIG come from the germline V gene (reference sequence). Trimming took 2 bases from V and 6 from J, leaving 17 bases between them. The CDR3 DNA reads TGTGCCTGGAGTAGTCCAGGGCAGCACGGTCAGCCCCAGCATTTT. Encoded protein: CAWSSPGQHGQPQHF.

The chain recombines TRBV21-1 with TRBJ2-7; TRBD1, the table's D call, lacks a check against the DNA. TRBV21-1 is described as a pseudogene. CDR3 length equals 12 residues. The CDR3 reads CASSSDRIEQYF. The CDR3, as DNA: TGTGCCAGCAGCAGCGACAGGATAGAGCAGTACTTC.

The chain employs TRBV6-1 and TRBJ2-3; D is perhaps TRBD1 (6 bases). Germline values: CDR1 MNHNS, CDR2 SASEGT. The V end was cut by 1 base, the J end by 5 bases, with 10 bases between. The CDR3 loop spans 14 amino acids. The CDR3 DNA is TGTGCCAGCAGTGAAGGAGGGGGTGAAGATACGCAGTATTTT. Encoded protein: CASSEGGGEDTQYF.

A remark on this clone: A much larger clone sits a single nucleotide away, making a read error possible. The CDR3 here is CASSGTGRAGETQYF. The CDR3 coding sequence is TGTGCCAGCAGCGGCACCGGGAGGGCCGGGGAGACCCAGTACTTC. The V call is TRBV9, the J call TRBJ2-5; 8 positions match TRBD2. The CDR3 covers 15 residues. Trimming cost V 3 bases and J 5 bases; bases outside gene matches: 9. Germline-derived CDR1 and CDR2 are SGDLS and YYNGEE.

In regard to this clone: This sample includes further DNA sequences coding for the same CDR3. The chain uses TRBV3-1 (or the pseudogene TRBV3-2) and TRBJ2-2, with D possibly matching TRBD2 (6 bases). Between the trimmed V and J ends, which lost 4 bases and 0 bases, there was a span of 12 bases. This CDR3 is built from 16 residues. CDR1 and CDR2 from the germline V gene are LGHDT and YNNKEL (reference sequence). CDR3 nucleotide sequence: TGTGCCAGCAGCCGCCGGTTAGCGGCGAACACCGGGGAGCTGTTTTTT. It codes for CASSRRLAANTGELFF.